One and the same sample provided the 6 T cell receptor beta chains below, sequenced in a study of shared clonotypes between healthy human individuals. TCRdb's table, derived via immunoSEQ multiplex PCR, lists solely in-frame clones and lacks some. Among about 980,000 clones listed, 70% to 85% were seen once. Sequenced sample: memory CD4+ T cells sorted from blood. Subset indicated: CD45RA-negative fraction. Every receptor here comes from a man between 18 and 35 years old in good health.

Only a few counts were recorded for this clone. This chain connects TRBV9 to TRBJ2-1, with 9 bases that match TRBD2. V trimming: 0 bases; J trimming: 9 bases; junction bases outside the gene matches: 7. This CDR3 contains 15 residues. CDR1 is SGDLS and CDR2 is YYNGEE in the germline V gene. CDR3: CASSVDPSGVSEQFF. The CDR3 bases are TGTGCCAGCAGCGTAGATCCTAGCGGGGTAAGTGAGCAGTTCTTC.

This chain connects TRBV9 to TRBJ1-6, with D perhaps matching TRBD1 (5 bases). Germline V gene lookup returns CDR1 SGDLS and CDR2 YYNGEE. The V end lost 0 bases, the J end lost 7 bases, and 11 bases lay between the germline ends. The CDR3 sequence is 15 residues long. CDR3 nucleotide sequence: TGTGCCAGCAGCGTAGGGGCCCAGGGAAATTCACCCCTCCACTTT. It specifies CASSVGAQGNSPLHF.

J is TRBJ2-1 and V is TRBV6-6; possibly TRBD2 for D (6 bases). The CDR3 has 15 residues. CDR1 is MNHNY, CDR2 SVGAGI, per germline (reference sequence). Between the trimmed V and J ends, which lost 6 bases and 6 bases, there was a span of 18 bases. For the CDR3, the DNA is TGTGCCAGCAGCTTAGGGAGGACCGGAGGCAATGAGCAGTTCTTC. Its translation: CASSLGRTGGNEQFF.

This chain connects TRBV29-1 to TRBJ2-1; 7 bases align to TRBD1. Trimming at V came to 5 bases and at J to 3 bases, leaving 7 bases not matched to a gene. Germline CDR1 SQVTM, CDR2 ANQGSEA. This CDR3 contains 14 residues. The DNA of the CDR3 is TGCAGCGTTAAAACCGGGACAGACTACAATGAGCAGTTCTTC. Protein: CSVKTGTDYNEQFF.

V is TRBV19 and J is TRBJ2-5; D might be TRBD1 or TRBD2, each matching 6 bases. The ends were cut back, 6 bases at V and 5 bases at J, with 16 bases in the middle. Per germline, CDR1 LNHDA and CDR2 SQIVND (reference sequence). The CDR3 contains 14 residues. CDR3 in amino acids: CASSLGGLGETQYF. The CDR3, as DNA: TGTGCCAGTAGCCTCGGGGGCCTTGGGGAGACCCAGTACTTC. Using reference TRBV19 and TRBJ2-5 for the parts outside the CDR3, the full variable domain is DGGITQSPKYLFRKEGQNVTLSCEQNLNHDAMYWYRQDPGQGLRLIYYSQIVNDFQKGDIAEGYSVSREKKESFPLTVTSAQKNPTAFYLCASSLGGLGETQYFGPGTRLLVL.

This clone showed up just a few times. CDR3 sequence (DNA): TGTGCCAGCAGCGAACAGGGGAGCGGGACTGAAGCTTTCTTT. It translates to CASSEQGSGTEAFF. V is TRBV6-1 and J is TRBJ1-1, with 7 positions matching TRBD1. Germline V lookup: CDR1 MNHNS, CDR2 SASEGT. The V and J ends lost 6 bases and 5 bases, in that order; junction bases with no gene match: 9. CDR3 length: 14 residues.